This T cell receptor (beta chain) was observed in a study of technical replicates of blood from a handful of donors. The CDR3 spans 15 residues. The V end was cut by 0 bases, the J end by 3 bases, with 12 bases between. Looked up from germline, CDR1 is LGHNA and CDR2 is YNFKEQ. Sequenced by immunoSEQ multiplex PCR; TCRdb stores in-frame clones only, minus some. In the table there are around 16,000 clones, roughly 86% of which are singletons. Material: PBMCs. This TCR was sampled from a human donor in good health. V usage is TRBV4-2 and J usage is TRBJ2-7; D is perhaps TRBD1 (6 bases). CDR3 bases: TGTGCCAGCAGCCAAGATATGAGAGGGGGCTACGAGCAGTACTTC. Protein product: CASSQDMRGGYEQYF.